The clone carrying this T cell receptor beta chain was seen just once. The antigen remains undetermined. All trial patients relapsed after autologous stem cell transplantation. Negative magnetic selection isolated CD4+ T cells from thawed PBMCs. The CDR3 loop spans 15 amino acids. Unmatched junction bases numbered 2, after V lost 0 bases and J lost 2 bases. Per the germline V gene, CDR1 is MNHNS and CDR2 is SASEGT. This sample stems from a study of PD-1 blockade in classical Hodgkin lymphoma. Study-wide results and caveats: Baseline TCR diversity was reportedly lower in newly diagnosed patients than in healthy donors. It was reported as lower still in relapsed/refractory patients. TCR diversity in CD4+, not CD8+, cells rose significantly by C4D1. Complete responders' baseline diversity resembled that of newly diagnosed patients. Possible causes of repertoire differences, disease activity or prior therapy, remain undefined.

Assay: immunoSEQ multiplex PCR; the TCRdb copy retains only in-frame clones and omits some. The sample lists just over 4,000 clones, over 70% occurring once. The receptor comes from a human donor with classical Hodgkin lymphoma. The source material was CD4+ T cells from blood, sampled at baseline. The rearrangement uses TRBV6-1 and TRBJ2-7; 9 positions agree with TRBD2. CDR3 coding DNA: TGTGCCAGCAGTGAAGCAGGCGGGGGGGCCTACGAGCAGTACTTC. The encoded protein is CASSEAGGGAYEQYF.